This T cell receptor beta chain comes out of a study of T cells in Graves' hyperthyroidism and ophthalmopathy. In this sample, this clonotype turned up many times. Its target is unknown. Study conclusions and caveats: Most thyroid clonotypes that were expanded above 0.001 also turned up in blood.

TCR beta CDR3 sequences were amplified from RNA transcripts. Using the HTBI primer set, a first-round RT-PCR was run on the TCR CDR3. Each CDR3 protein is one row after TCRdb ran MiXCR on the multiplex PCR reads. This table holds hundreds of thousands of distinct CDR3 sequences, approximately 25% found once. With V trimmed by 10 bases and J by 6 bases, 9 bases remained unmatched. The CDR3 totals 13 residues. Specimen: blood. The clonotype originates from a middle-aged man with Graves' hyperthyroidism. V usage is TRBV12-3 or TRBV12-4 and J usage is TRBJ2-5, with 9 positions matching TRBD2. As DNA, the CDR3 is TGTGCCATCGCGGGTAGCGGGAGTAAGACCCAGTACTTC. It translates to CAIAGSGSKTQYF.